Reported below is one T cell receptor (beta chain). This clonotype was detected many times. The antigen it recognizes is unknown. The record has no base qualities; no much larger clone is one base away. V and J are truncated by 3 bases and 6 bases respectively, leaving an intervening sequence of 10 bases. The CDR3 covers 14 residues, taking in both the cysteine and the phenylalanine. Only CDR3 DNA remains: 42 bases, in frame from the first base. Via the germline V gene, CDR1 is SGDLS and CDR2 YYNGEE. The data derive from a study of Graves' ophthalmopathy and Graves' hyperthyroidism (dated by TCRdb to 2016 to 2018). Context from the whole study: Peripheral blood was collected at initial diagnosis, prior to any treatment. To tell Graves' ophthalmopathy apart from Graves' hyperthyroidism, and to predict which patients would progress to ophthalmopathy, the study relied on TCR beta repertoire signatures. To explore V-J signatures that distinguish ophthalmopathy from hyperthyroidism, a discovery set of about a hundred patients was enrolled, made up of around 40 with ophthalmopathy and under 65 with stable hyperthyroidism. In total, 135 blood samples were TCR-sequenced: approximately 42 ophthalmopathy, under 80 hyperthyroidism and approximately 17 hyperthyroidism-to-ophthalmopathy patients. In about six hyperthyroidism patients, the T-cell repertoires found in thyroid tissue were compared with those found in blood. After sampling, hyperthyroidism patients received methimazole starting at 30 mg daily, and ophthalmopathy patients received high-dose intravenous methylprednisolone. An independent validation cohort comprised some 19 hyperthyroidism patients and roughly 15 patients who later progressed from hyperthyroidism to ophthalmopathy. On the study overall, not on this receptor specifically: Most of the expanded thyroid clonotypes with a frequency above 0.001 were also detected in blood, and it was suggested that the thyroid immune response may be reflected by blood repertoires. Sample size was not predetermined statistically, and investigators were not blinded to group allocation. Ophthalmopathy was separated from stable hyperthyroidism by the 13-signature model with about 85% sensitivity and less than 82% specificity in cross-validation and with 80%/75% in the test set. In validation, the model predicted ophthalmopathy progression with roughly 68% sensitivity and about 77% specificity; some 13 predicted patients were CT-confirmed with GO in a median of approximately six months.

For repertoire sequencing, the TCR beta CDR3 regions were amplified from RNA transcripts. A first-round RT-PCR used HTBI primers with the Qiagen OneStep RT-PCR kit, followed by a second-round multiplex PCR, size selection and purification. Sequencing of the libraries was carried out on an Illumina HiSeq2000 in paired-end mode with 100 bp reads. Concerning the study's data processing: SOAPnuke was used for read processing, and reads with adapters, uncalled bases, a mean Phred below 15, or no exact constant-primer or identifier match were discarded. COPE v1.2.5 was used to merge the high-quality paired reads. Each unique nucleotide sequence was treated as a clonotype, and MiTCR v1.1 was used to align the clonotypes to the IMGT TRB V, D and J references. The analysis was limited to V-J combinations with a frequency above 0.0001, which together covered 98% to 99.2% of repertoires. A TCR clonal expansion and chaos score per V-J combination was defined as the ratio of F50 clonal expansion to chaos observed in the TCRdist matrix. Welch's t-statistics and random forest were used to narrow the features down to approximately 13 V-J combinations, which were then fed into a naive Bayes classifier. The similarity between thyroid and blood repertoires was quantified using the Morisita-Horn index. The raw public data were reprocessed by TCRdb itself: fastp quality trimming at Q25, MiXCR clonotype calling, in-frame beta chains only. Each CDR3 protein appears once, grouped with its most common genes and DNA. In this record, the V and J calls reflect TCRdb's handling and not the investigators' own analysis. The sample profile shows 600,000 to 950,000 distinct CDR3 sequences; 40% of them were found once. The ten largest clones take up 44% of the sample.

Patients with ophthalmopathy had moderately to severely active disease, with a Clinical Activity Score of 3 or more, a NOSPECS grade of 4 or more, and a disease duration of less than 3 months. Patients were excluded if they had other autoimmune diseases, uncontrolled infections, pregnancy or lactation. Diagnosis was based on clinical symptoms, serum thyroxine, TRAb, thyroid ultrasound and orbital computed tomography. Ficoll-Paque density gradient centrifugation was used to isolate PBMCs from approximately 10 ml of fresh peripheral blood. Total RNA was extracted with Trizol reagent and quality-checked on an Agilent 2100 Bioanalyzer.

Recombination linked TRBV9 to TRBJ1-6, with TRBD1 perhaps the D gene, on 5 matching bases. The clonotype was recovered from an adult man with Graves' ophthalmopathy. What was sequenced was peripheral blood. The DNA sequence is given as TGTGCCAGCAGCGCCAGGCAGGGTAATTCACCCCTCCACTTT. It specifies CASSARQGNSPLHF.